These 24 T cell receptor beta chains were all obtained from the same sample, sequenced in a study of blood T cells in healthy people across ages. The use of a sample-barcoded 5' primer and a J-beta primer mix characterized a second PCR of about 7 to 12 cycles. TCRdb independently ran MiXCR on the 5' RACE reads; one entry per CDR3 protein. The sample contains roughly 680,000 distinct CDR3 sequences, roughly half of which appear only once. The sequenced sample consisted of blood. Receptors originate from a woman aged 80 or over in good health.

The V gene is TRBV7-2, the J gene TRBJ2-6; D is unresolved. The ends were cut back, 2 bases at V and 1 base at J, with 9 bases in the middle. This CDR3 is 16 amino acids long. Looked up from germline, CDR1 is SGHTA and CDR2 is FQGNSA. This CDR3 reads CASSLNRGSGANVLTF. The CDR3 DNA sequence: TGTGCCAGCAGCTTAAATCGTGGATCTGGGGCCAACGTCCTGACTTTC.

Concerning this clonotype: A much more abundant neighbour one base away suggests this may be a read error. The chain links TRBV7-3 to TRBJ2-7; TRBD1 might be the D (6 bases). The V gene's germline CDR1 is SGHTA and CDR2 FQGTGA. The CDR3 extends over 18 amino acids. The CDR3 DNA follows: TGTGTCAGCAGCTCTTTACGCCGGGACACTCGTCTTTCCTACGAGCAGTACTTC. This sequence encodes CVSSSLRRDTRLSYEQYF.

For this clonotype: A read error likely explains this, since a far larger clone differs by one base. The chain joins TRBV7-3 to TRBJ2-3; D possibly uses TRBD1 or TRBD2 (5 bases each). The CDR3 length is 14 residues. V lost 3 bases, J lost 1 base, and 8 bases lay in between. Germline V lookup: CDR1 SGHTA, CDR2 FQGTGA. The CDR3 coding sequence is TGTGCCAGCAGCTTTATGGGGGGCACAGATACGCAGTATTTT. Encoded protein: CASSFMGGTDTQYF.

The chain recombines TRBV28 with TRBJ2-3; maybe TRBD1 (8 bases). Per germline, CDR1 MDHEN and CDR2 SYDVKM. Trimming removed 4 bases from V and 2 bases from J, with 16 bases in between. This CDR3 has 16 amino acids. The CDR3 DNA follows: TGTGCCAGCAGTTCAGCGGGACAGGACTACACAGATACGCAGTATTTT. Its translation is CASSSAGQDYTDTQYF.

The chain employs TRBV7-2 and TRBJ2-7; TRBD1 agrees at 9 bases. The V gene end was trimmed by 4 bases and the J gene end by 5 bases; junction bases not matched to a gene: 6. Germline loops: CDR1 SGHTA, CDR2 FQGNSA. There are 14 residues in the CDR3. Here the CDR3 DNA reads TGTGCCAGCAGCTCAATCGGGACAGGGAACGAGCAGTACTTC. As protein: CASSSIGTGNEQYF. Based on the CDR3 plus reference TRBV7-2 and TRBJ2-7, the full variable domain is GAGVSQSPSNKVTEKGKDVELRCDPISGHTALYWYRQSLGQGLEFLIYFQGNSAPDKSGLPSDRFSAERTGGSVSTLTIQRTQQEDSAVYLCASSSIGTGNEQYFGPGTRLTVT.

The chain recombines TRBV7-8 with TRBJ1-1; 7 bases agree with TRBD1. V was pared by 5 bases and J by 0 bases, with 18 bases of the junction left unmatched. Germline values: CDR1 SGHVS, CDR2 FQNEAQ. The CDR3 covers 19 residues. This chain's CDR3 is CASSPDRQGRLAMNTEAFF. In DNA form, the CDR3 reads TGTGCCAGCAGCCCCGACCGACAGGGACGGTTAGCTATGAACACTGAAGCTTTCTTT.

With regard to this clonotype: A much larger clone differs by one base, so this may be a read error. The rearrangement uses TRBV20-1 and TRBJ2-1, with 8 positions matching TRBD2. The closer fit of TRBJ2-7 to the DNA end suggests the J call may be wrong. This CDR3 contains 18 residues. Germline assignment: CDR1 DFQATT and CDR2 SNEGSKA (reference sequence). The CDR3, as DNA: TGCAGTGCTGAGAGGTGGTGGGCGGGGGGAACTTCCTACAATGAGCAGTACTTC. Amino acids: CSAERWWAGGTSYNEQYF.

With regard to this clonotype: A much larger clone lies one base from this, so it may be a read error. This chain links TRBV20-1 with TRBJ2-7; 7 positions match TRBD1. The germline CDR1 and CDR2 sequences are DFQATT and SNEGSKA (reference sequence). This CDR3 has 15 amino acids. CDR3: CSAGETGSRANEQYF. In nucleotides, the CDR3 is TGCAGTGCTGGAGAGACAGGGAGTAGGGCCAATGAGCAGTACTTC.

This clonotype has a count of ten or more. The CDR3 DNA reads as TGTGCCAGCAGCAGCGAAAGGACAGGAAATGGCTACACCTTC. Translated: CASSSERTGNGYTF. This chain connects TRBV7-9 to TRBJ1-2; TRBD1 agrees at 7 bases. The germline V gene encodes CDR1 SEHNR and CDR2 FQNEAQ (reference sequence). V dropped 5 bases and J dropped 6; count of bases not matched to a gene: 9. The CDR3 spans 14 residues. Full variable domain (rest looked up from reference TRBV7-9 and TRBJ1-2): DTGVSQNPRHKITKRGQNVTFRCDPISEHNRLYWYRQTLGQGPEFLTYFQNEAQLEKSRLLSDRFSAERPKGSFSTLEIQRTEQGDSAMYLCASSSERTGNGYTFGSGTRLTVV.

V and J are TRBV3-1 and TRBJ1-2, with D perhaps TRBD1 (6 bases). Deletions cut 4 bases from V and 4 bases from J, with 19 bases between. Germline CDR1 LGHDT, CDR2 YNNKEL (reference sequence). The CDR3 has 16 residues. The CDR3 bases are TGTGCCAGCAGCCCCACGGACAGTACAAGGTGCTATGGCTACACCTTC. Translation gives CASSPTDSTRCYGYTF.

The rearrangement joins TRBV5-1 to TRBJ1-4, with D possibly being TRBD1 (5 bases). Per germline, CDR1 SGHRS and CDR2 YFSETQ. The V end was cut by 4 bases, the J end by 3 bases, with 22 bases between. CDR3 length: 18 amino acids. In DNA form, the CDR3 reads TGCGCCAGCAGCGCGCCCAGGGAGTCCCTTTCGGCTAATGAAAAACTGTTTTTT. Its protein is CASSAPRESLSANEKLFF.

This clonotype has only one observation. A single base separates this from a much larger clone, so it may be a read error. The V and J genes are TRBV14 and TRBJ2-1, with a tentative D call TRBD2 (6 bases). Trimming shortened V by 0 bases and J by 4 bases, and 16 bases separated the two germline ends. The CDR3 runs to 17 residues. Germline values: CDR1 SGHDN, CDR2 FVKESK. The CDR3 DNA sequence: TGTGCCAGCAGCCAAGAACGGACTATCGGGTTGTACAATGAGCAGTTCTTC. It yields the protein CASSQERTIGLYNEQFF. The full variable domain, completed using reference TRBV14 and TRBJ2-1, is EAGVTQFPSHSVIEKGQTVTLRCDPISGHDNLYWYRRVMGKEIKFLLHFVKESKQDESGMPNNRFLAERTGGTYSTLKVQPAELEDSGVYFCASSQERTIGLYNEQFFGPGTRLTVL.

This chain connects TRBV9 to TRBJ2-5; the D gene is possibly TRBD2 (6 bases). Trimming shortened V by 2 bases and J by 5 bases, and 16 bases separated the two germline ends. Looked up from germline, CDR1 is SGDLS and CDR2 is YYNGEE. This CDR3 has 15 residues. As DNA, the CDR3 is TGTGCCAGCAGCGTGTCGGGGAGGCCGGGGGAGACCCAGTACTTC. This encodes CASSVSGRPGETQYF.

This clonotype was detected ten times or more. A read error may be the cause here, since a much bigger clone is one base away. The chain is built from TRBV27 and TRBJ2-7; the D is unclear. The CDR3 runs to 14 residues. Germline V gene data show CDR1 as MNHEY and CDR2 as SMNVEV (reference sequence). Trimming took 8 bases from V and 7 from J, leaving 21 bases between them. Here the CDR3 reads CASGWAGTSNEQYF. CDR3 DNA: TGTGCCAGCGGATGGGCAGGAACGAGCAATGAGCAGTACTTC.

This clonotype was recorded at least ten times. This chain uses TRBV2 with TRBJ1-1; D is possibly TRBD1 (6 bases). This CDR3 has 12 amino acids. Trimming left V 6 bases short and J 10 bases short, with 15 bases between. Germline CDR1 SNHLY, CDR2 FYNNEI. CDR3 in amino acids: CASRTTGIRAFF. The CDR3 coding sequence is TGTGCCAGCAGAACCACAGGGATTCGAGCTTTCTTT.

J is TRBJ2-4 and V is TRBV20-1; D gene ambiguous. The germline gives CDR1 DFQATT, CDR2 SNEGSKA (reference sequence). V was cut by 5 bases and J by 0 bases, with 8 bases left in between. The CDR3 extends over 13 amino acids. The CDR3 spells CSAARLAKNIQYF. The CDR3 DNA sequence: TGCAGTGCTGCCCGGTTAGCCAAAAACATTCAGTACTTC.

This clonotype was observed at least ten times. This chain connects TRBV12-3 or TRBV12-4 to TRBJ2-1; 7 nucleotides match TRBD2. The junction had 2 bases not matched to a gene; V was cut back by 1 base and J by 2 bases. This CDR3 is built from 15 residues. Here the CDR3 reads CASSLGTRAYNEQFF. CDR3 nucleotides: TGTGCCAGCAGTTTAGGGACTAGGGCCTACAATGAGCAGTTCTTC.

The chain uses TRBV7-9 and TRBJ2-5; maybe TRBD2 (5 bases). The V and J ends lost 5 bases and 4 bases respectively, with 11 bases between them. Germline assignment: CDR1 SEHNR and CDR2 FQNEAQ (reference sequence). The CDR3 is made up of 13 amino acids. CDR3 coding DNA: TGTGCCAGCAGCACCACGGACTTAGAGACCCAGTACTTC. Residues: CASSTTDLETQYF.

This clonotype was picked up many times. V gene TRBV5-1 combines with J gene TRBJ2-1; 8 bases map to TRBD2. Germline trimming cut 3 bases from V and 0 bases from J; bases unmatched to any gene: 14. The CDR3 extends over 19 amino acids. Germline V gives CDR1 SGHRS, CDR2 YFSETQ. In DNA form, the CDR3 reads TGCGCCAGCAGCTGGATGGGGCGCGGGGGGTCGTACTCCTACAATGAGCAGTTCTTC. Its protein is CASSWMGRGGSYSYNEQFF.

Regarding this clonotype: A much larger clone differs by one base, so this may be a read error. CDR3 DNA sequence: TGTTCCAGCAGCTTATCTGATGGAGTACAGTTCTTC. Translated, it gives CSSSLSDGVQFF. The V gene is TRBV7-9, the J gene TRBJ2-1, with no clear D. This CDR3 spans 12 amino acids. Per germline, CDR1 SEHNR and CDR2 FQNEAQ (reference sequence). Full variable domain (outside the CDR3, taken from reference TRBV7-9 and TRBJ2-1): DTGVSQNPRHKITKRGQNVTFRCDPISEHNRLYWYRQTLGQGPEFLTYFQNEAQLEKSRLLSDRFSAERPKGSFSTLEIQRTEQGDSAMYLCSSSLSDGVQFFGPGTRLTVL.

The J gene is TRBJ2-5, the V gene TRBV7-2, with TRBD2 as a possible D gene (5 bases). Trimming pared 6 bases from V and 5 bases from J, leaving 19 bases between. Germline V gene data show CDR1 as SGHTA and CDR2 as FQGNSA. CDR3 length equals 15 residues. The CDR3 here is CASRPFRTFRETQYF. For the CDR3, the DNA is TGTGCCAGCAGGCCCTTTCGGACTTTTCGGGAGACCCAGTACTTC.

This clonotype was recorded at least ten times. This chain uses TRBV3-1 with TRBJ2-7, with a weak D call TRBD2 (6 bases). Trimming left V 3 bases short and J 3 bases short, with 21 bases between. The CDR3 consists of 17 residues. Germline V gives CDR1 LGHDT, CDR2 YNNKEL (reference sequence). The CDR3 reads CASSHPGGSKLRYEQYF. Written as DNA, the CDR3 is TGTGCCAGCAGCCACCCTGGGGGGAGCAAACTTCGCTACGAGCAGTACTTC.

About this clonotype itself: A read error may explain this, as a much larger clone is one base away. The chain is built from TRBV29-1 and TRBJ2-7; D gene ambiguous. CDR1 SQVTM and CDR2 ANQGSEA come from the germline V gene. Trimming took off 7 bases at V and 7 bases at J, with 14 bases between the two ends. This CDR3 spans 11 amino acids. CDR3 DNA sequence: TGCAGCGCCAGAGACATTCCTGAGCAGTACTTC. Its translation is CSARDIPEQYF.

This sequence joins TRBV29-1 and TRBJ1-1; possible D gene TRBD1, 5 bases. Germline V gene lookup returns CDR1 SQVTM and CDR2 ANQGSEA. V lost 5 bases and J 1 base, leaving 11 bases between the germline ends. This CDR3 comprises 13 residues. The CDR3 loop reads CSVCNGGNTEAFF. CDR3 bases: TGCAGCGTTTGTAACGGGGGGAACACTGAAGCTTTCTTT.